This entry lists 4 T cell receptor beta chains sequenced from one sample in a study of OX40 agonist ivuxolimab in advanced cancers. The repertoire was sequenced with immunoSEQ multiplex PCR; TCRdb's copy has only in-frame clones and lacks some. The repertoire includes approximately 64,000 clones, about nine tenths of them detected once, and approximately 3% sits in the top ten. The material was CD4+ or CD8+ T cells sorted from blood, obtained in a trial of the OX40 agonist ivuxolimab. Source of these receptors: an adult with an advanced solid tumor such as melanoma, head and neck, liver or kidney cancer.

The chain carries TRBV29-1 and TRBJ1-2; TRBD1 is a possible D gene (5 bases). V lost 4 bases and J 8 bases, leaving 11 bases between the germline ends. CDR3 length: 11 residues. Germline CDR1 SQVTM, CDR2 ANQGSEA. This CDR3 reads CSVGVGDGYTF. In nucleotides, the CDR3 is TGCAGCGTTGGGGTAGGGGACGGCTACACCTTC.

The chain uses TRBV4-1 and TRBJ2-5; no reliable D call. The germline CDR1 and CDR2 sequences are MGHRA and YSYEKL. V was clipped by 3 bases and J by 2 bases, with 10 bases between them. This CDR3 is 14 amino acids long. The CDR3 is CASSQLEIQETQYF. The DNA of the CDR3 is TGCGCCAGCAGCCAGCTAGAAATACAAGAGACCCAGTACTTC.

V and J are TRBV28 and TRBJ2-3; 9 nucleotides line up with TRBD2. The CDR3 totals 17 residues. J was trimmed by 4 bases and V by 5 bases; bases with no gene match: 13. Germline values: CDR1 MDHEN, CDR2 SYDVKM. The CDR3 DNA reads as TGTGCCAGCAGTCCCCGGGGTAGCGGGAGCAGTCCAGATACGCAGTATTTT. It codes for CASSPRGSGSSPDTQYF.

The chain employs TRBV6-6 and TRBJ2-7, with no clear D. The CDR3 consists of 16 residues. Germline V gene sequence: CDR1 MNHNY, CDR2 SVGAGI (reference sequence). Deletions cut 0 bases from V and 0 bases from J, with 12 bases between. CDR3 DNA sequence: TGTGCCAGCAGTTACTCGGGTGGAGCTCTCTCCTACGAGCAGTACTTC. The encoded protein is CASSYSGGALSYEQYF.